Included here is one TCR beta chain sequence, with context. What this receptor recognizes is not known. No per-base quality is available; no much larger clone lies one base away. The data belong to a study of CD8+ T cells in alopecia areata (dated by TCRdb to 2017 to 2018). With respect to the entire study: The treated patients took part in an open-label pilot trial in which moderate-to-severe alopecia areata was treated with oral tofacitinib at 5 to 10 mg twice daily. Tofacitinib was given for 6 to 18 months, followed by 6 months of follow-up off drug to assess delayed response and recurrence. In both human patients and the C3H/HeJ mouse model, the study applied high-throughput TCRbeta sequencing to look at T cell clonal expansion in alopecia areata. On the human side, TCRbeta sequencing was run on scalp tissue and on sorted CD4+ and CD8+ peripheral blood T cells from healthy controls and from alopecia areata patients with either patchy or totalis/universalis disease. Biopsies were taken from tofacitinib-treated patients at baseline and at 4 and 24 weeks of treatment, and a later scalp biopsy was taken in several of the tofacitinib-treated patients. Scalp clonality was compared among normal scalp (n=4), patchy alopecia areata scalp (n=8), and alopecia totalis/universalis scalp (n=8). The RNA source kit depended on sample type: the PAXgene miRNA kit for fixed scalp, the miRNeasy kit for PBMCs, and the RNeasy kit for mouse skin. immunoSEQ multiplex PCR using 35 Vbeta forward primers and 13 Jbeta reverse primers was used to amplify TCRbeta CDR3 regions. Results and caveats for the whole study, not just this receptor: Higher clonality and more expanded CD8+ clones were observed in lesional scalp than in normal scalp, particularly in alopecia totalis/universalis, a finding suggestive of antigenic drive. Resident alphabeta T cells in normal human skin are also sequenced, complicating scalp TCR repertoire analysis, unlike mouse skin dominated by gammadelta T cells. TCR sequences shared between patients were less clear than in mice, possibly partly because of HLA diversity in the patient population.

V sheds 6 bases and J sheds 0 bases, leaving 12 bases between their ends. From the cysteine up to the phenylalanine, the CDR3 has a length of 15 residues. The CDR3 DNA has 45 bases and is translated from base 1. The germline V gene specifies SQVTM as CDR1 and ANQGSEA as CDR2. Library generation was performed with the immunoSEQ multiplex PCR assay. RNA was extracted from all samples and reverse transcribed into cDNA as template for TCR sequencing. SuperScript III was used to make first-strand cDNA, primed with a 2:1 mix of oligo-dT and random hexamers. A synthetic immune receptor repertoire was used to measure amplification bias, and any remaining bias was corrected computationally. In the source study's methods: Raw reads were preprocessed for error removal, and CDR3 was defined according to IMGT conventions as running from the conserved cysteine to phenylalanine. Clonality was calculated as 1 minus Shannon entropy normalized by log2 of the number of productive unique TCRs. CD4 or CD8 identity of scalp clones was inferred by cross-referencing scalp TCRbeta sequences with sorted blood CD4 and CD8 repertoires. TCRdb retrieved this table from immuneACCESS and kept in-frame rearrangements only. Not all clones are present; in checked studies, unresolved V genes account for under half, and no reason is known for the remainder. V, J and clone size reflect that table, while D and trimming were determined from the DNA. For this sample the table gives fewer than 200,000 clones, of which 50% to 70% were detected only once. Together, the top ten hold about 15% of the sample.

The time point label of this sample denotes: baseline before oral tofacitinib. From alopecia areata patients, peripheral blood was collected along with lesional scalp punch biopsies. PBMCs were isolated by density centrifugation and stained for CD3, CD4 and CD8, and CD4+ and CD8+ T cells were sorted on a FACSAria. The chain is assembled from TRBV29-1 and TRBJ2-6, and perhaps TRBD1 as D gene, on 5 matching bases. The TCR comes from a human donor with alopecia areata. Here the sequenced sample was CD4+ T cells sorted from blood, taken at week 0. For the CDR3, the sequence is CSVAGLPSGANVLTF. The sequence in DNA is TGCAGCGTGGCAGGGTTACCCTCTGGGGCCAACGTCCTGACTTTC.